A single T cell receptor beta chain is shown here with its context. This entry is derived from a study of human T cells and chemical hapten exposure. In the study overall: An area of 2 cm by 2 cm on upper inner arm skin received 2% DPC for sensitization.

Sample time point: patch test 3, about 24 weeks after DPC sensitization. Treatment described: therapeutic diphenylcyclopropenone sensitization with weekly scalp DPC. Via MiXCR, TCRdb re-called the RACE reads, giving one row per CDR3 protein. The sample includes tens of thousands of distinct CDR3 sequences, 11% of them seen just once. This CDR3 comprises 23 residues. This TCR came from a woman aged 25-40 years with alopecia areata. Some clones in this sample may be carry-over from other donors' samples. The chain recombines TRBV21-1 with TRBJ1-4; TRBD1, the table's D call, was not compared with the DNA. TRBV21-1 is an annotated pseudogene. The specimen was whole blood, collected in connection with sensitization to the hapten diphenylcyclopropenone (DPC). In nucleotides, the CDR3 is TGTGCCAGCAGCAAAGCCCTGGTTCTCGACTCGGGCGGGGTTCGATTTTCTCGCGAAAAACTGTTTTTT. Residues: CASSKALVLDSGGVRFSREKLFF.